This section outlines one T cell receptor (beta chain) sequence together with its context. Its antigen is unidentified. A multiplex PCR was run with 60 Vbeta primers and 13 Jbeta primers. Sequencing used immunoSEQ multiplex PCR; TCRdb keeps in-frame clones, though not all of them. The sample holds about 130,000 clones, 75% to 85% seen once. The entry originates in a study of cytomegalovirus exposure and HLA in healthy donors. Findings and limits, study-wide: Whilst most TCR sequences proved rare, a subset of public TCRs occurred across many donors.

The V gene lost 4 bases and the J gene lost 8 bases, with 14 bases spanning the gap. The CDR3 sequence is 13 residues long. CDR1 is SNHLY, CDR2 FYNNEI, per germline. The sequence was collected from a man aged 35 to 55 in good health and CMV-seronegative. The V call is TRBV2, the J call TRBJ1-2; a weak D match, TRBD1 (5 bases). Material for sequencing was PBMCs. The DNA of the CDR3 is TGTGCCAGCAGTGGGGGGGACGCCGGGGGCTACACCTTC. Amino acid sequence: CASSGGDAGGYTF.